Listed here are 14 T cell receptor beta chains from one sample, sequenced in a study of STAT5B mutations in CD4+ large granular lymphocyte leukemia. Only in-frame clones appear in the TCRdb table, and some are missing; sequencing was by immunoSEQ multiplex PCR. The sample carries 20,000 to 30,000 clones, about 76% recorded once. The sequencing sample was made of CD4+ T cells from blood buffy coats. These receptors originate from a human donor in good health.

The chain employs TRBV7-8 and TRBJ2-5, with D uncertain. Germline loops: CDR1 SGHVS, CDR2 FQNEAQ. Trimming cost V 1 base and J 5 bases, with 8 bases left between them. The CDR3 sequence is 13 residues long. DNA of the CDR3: TGTGCCAGCAGCTTAGAGGGTAGGGAGACCCAGTACTTC. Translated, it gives CASSLEGRETQYF.

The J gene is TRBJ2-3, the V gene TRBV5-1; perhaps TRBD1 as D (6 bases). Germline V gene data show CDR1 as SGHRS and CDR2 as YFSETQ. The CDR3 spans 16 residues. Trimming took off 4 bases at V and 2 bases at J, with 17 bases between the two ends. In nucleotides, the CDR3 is TGCGCCAGCAGCCCCCGCCTTCGACAGGCCACAGATACGCAGTATTTT. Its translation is CASSPRLRQATDTQYF.

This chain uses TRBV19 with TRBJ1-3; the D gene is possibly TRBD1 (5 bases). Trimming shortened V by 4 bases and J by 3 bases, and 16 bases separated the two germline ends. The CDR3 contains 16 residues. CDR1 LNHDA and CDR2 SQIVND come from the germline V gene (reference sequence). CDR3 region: CASSKGTWLYGNTIYF. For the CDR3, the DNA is TGTGCCAGTAGTAAAGGGACGTGGCTTTATGGAAACACCATATATTTT.

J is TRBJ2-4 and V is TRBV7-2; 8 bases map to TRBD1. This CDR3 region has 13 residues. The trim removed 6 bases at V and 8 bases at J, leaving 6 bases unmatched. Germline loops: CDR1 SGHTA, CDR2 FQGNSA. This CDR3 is CASRTGALDIQYF. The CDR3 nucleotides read TGTGCCAGCAGGACAGGGGCGTTGGACATTCAGTACTTC.

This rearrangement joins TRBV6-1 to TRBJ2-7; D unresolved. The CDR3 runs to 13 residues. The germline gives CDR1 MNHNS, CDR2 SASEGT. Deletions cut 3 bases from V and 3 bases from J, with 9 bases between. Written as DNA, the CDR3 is TGTGCCAGCAGTGAGCAAGGGATCTACGAGCAGTACGTC. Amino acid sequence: CASSEQGIYEQYV.

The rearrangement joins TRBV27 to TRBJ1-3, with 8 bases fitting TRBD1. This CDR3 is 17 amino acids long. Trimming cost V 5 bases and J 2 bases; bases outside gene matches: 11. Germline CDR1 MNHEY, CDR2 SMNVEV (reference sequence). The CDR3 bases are TGTGCCAGCAGTCCGTGGACAGGGCAAGGAACTGGAAACACCATATATTTT. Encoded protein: CASSPWTGQGTGNTIYF.

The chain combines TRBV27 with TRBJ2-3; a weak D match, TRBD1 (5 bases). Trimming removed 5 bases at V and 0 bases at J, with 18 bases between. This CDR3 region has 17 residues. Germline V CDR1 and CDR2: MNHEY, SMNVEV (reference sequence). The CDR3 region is CASSTRRASSSTDTQYF. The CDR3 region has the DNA TGTGCCAGCAGTACGCGCAGGGCAAGCTCTAGCACAGATACGCAGTATTTT.

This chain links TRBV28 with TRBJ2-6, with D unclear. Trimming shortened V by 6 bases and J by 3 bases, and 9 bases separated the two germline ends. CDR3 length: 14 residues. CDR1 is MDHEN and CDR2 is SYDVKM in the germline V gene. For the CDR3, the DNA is TGTGCCAGCAGCCCCCCAGGTGGGGCCAACGTCCTGACTTTC. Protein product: CASSPPGGANVLTF.

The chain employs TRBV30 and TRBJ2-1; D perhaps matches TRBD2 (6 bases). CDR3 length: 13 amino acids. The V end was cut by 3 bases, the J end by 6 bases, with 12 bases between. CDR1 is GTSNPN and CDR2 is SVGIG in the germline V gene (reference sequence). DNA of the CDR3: TGTGCCTGGAGCGGGAGTACCAGCAATGAGCAGTTCTTC. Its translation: CAWSGSTSNEQFF.

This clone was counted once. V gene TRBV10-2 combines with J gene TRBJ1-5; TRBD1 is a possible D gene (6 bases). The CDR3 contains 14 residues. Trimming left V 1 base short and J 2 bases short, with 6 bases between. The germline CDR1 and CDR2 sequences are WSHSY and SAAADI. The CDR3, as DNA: TGCGCCAGCAGTGAGTACAGGGGCAATCAGCCCCAGCATTTT. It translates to CASSEYRGNQPQHF.

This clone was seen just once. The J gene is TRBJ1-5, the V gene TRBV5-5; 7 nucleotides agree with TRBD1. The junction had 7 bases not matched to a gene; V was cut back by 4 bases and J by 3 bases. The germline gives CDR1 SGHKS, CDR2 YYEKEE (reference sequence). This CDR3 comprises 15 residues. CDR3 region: CASSPPGTANQPQHF. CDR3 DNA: TGTGCCAGCAGCCCCCCGGGGACAGCCAATCAGCCCCAGCATTTT.

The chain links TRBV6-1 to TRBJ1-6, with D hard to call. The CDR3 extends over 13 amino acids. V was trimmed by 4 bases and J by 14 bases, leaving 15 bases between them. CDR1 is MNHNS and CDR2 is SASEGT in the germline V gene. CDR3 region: CASSGRELGSLHF. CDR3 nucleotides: TGTGCCAGCAGTGGCCGGGAACTTGGGTCCCTCCACTTT.

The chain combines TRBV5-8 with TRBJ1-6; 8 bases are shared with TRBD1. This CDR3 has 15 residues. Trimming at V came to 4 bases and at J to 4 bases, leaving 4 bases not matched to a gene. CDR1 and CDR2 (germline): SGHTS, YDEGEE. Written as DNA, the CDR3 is TGTGCCAGCAGCCCTGGGACAGGTTATAATTCACCCCTCCACTTT. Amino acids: CASSPGTGYNSPLHF.

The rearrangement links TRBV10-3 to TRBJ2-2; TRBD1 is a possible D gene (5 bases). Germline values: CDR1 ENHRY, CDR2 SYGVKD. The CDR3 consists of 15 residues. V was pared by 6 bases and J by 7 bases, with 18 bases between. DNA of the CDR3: TGTGCCATCAGACCTCGTCAGGGCGAAATCGGGGAGCTGTTTTTT. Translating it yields CAIRPRQGEIGELFF.